This T cell receptor (beta chain) was sequenced in a study of CD8 T cells in ankylosing spondylitis. Study-level points and caveats: Peripheral blood held disease-linked clones only at relatively low frequency, and these were CD8+. Reported data indicate significant enrichment of disease-linked clones within matched ankylosing spondylitis synovial fluid. It appeared that ankylosing spondylitis blood was characterized by a TCR beta motif of fewer than ten highly homologous variants.

CDR3 length equals 14 residues. Trimming at V came to 5 bases and at J to 3 bases, leaving 4 bases not matched to a gene. CDR1 and CDR2 (germline): LGHNT, FRNRAP. Quantitative barcoded 5'-RACE was used to prepare TCR beta libraries. From the 5' RACE reads, TCRdb called clonotypes with MiXCR, one entry per CDR3 protein. The table has tens of thousands of distinct CDR3 sequences, approximately 6% seen once. The sample holds many counts of this clonotype. What it binds is not known. This sequence originates from a male donor with ankylosing spondylitis or in good health (not recorded which). The sample comprised blood, either unsorted or a sorted T cell fraction (not recorded which). The J gene is TRBJ2-1, the V gene TRBV12-5; the match to TRBD2 covers 7 bases. The chain's CDR3 is CASGPGTIYNEQFF. The CDR3 DNA follows: TGTGCTAGTGGTCCCGGGACTATCTACAATGAGCAGTTCTTC.